This entry lists 17 T cell receptor beta chains sequenced from one sample in a study of blood T cells in healthy people across ages. With a J-beta primer mix and a sample-barcoded 5' primer, a second PCR ran 7 to 11 cycles. TCRdb re-analysed the 5' RACE reads in MiXCR, keeping a single row per CDR3 protein. Of about 1,500,000 distinct CDR3 sequences in the sample, approximately 38% were seen once. Sequencing was done on a sample of blood. These receptors came from a woman under 30 in good health.

This clonotype was observed a handful of times. The chain has TRBV6-1 and TRBJ2-7; tentative D call: TRBD1 (7 bases). This CDR3 comprises 13 residues. The ends were cut back, 8 bases at V and 0 bases at J, with 11 bases in the middle. The germline V gene has CDR1 MNHNS and CDR2 SASEGT. CDR3 nucleotide sequence: TGTGCCAGCGCGGGACAGAACTCCTACGAGCAGTACTTC. Encoded protein: CASAGQNSYEQYF.

The gene calls are TRBV5-5 and TRBJ2-3; D tentatively reads TRBD1 or TRBD2 (5 bases each). Trimming took 3 bases from V and 6 from J, leaving 20 bases between them. The CDR3 length is 16 residues. Per germline, CDR1 SGHKS and CDR2 YYEKEE (reference sequence). CDR3 residues: CASSSNPGPIPDTQYF. CDR3 in DNA: TGTGCCAGCAGCTCTAATCCGGGACCGATTCCGGATACGCAGTATTTT.

This clonotype was seen a handful of times. The chain joins TRBV4-2 to TRBJ2-1; TRBD2 might be the D (6 bases). The CDR3 is 13 residues long. V was shortened by 0 bases and J by 12 bases, with 12 bases between the two germline ends. Germline V gene sequence: CDR1 LGHNA, CDR2 YNFKEQ. This CDR3 is CASSQDTSRGQFF. The CDR3 coding sequence is TGTGCCAGCAGCCAAGATACTAGCCGCGGGCAGTTCTTC.

The CDR3 is CSARDLSAGNHEQFF. CDR3 bases: TGCAGTGCTAGAGATCTCAGCGCCGGTAACCATGAGCAGTTCTTC. This chain joins TRBV20-1 and TRBJ2-1; no reliable D call. V lost 0 bases to trimming and J lost 8 bases, with 17 bases between them. Germline assignment: CDR1 DFQATT and CDR2 SNEGSKA (reference sequence). The CDR3 covers 15 residues.

For the CDR3, the DNA is TGCGCCAGCAGCCTTGTCGTCTCGGGCAACACTGAAGCTTTCTTT. Protein product: CASSLVVSGNTEAFF. J is TRBJ1-1 and V is TRBV5-1, with D hard to call. V was trimmed by 4 bases and J by 2 bases, leaving 15 bases between them. In germline, CDR1 is SGHRS, CDR2 YFSETQ. This CDR3 has 15 amino acids.

The V and J genes are TRBV18 and TRBJ2-5; D unclear. The J call may not be correct, given that the DNA end is closer to TRBJ2-7. CDR1 is KGHSH, CDR2 LQKENI, per germline. The CDR3 is made up of 12 amino acids. The CDR3: CASSPEAYEQYF. The CDR3 DNA follows: TGTGCCAGCTCACCAGAGGCCTACGAGCAGTACTTC.

The CDR3 nucleotides are TGTGCCAGCAGTAGGACAGCGGGCCGCACAGATACGCAGTATTTT. This sequence encodes CASSRTAGRTDTQYF. The chain recombines TRBV6-6 with TRBJ2-3; D possibly matches TRBD1 or TRBD2 (6 bases each). The V gene's germline CDR1 is MNHNY and CDR2 SVGAGI (reference sequence). V lost 5 bases and J 1 base, leaving 13 bases between the germline ends. CDR3 length equals 15 residues.

About this clonotype itself: Just one base apart from a much larger clone, this may be a read error. The chain couples TRBV20-1 to TRBJ2-5; TRBD1 matches 11 bases. Germline trimming cut 3 bases from V and 11 bases from J; bases unmatched to any gene: 14. The CDR3 consists of 15 residues. The V gene's germline CDR1 is DFQATT and CDR2 SNEGSKA (reference sequence). The CDR3 sequence is CSASGRTGGLDEQYF. In nucleotides, the CDR3 is TGCAGTGCTAGCGGCAGGACAGGGGGCTTGGATGAGCAGTACTTC.

This chain joins TRBV7-9 and TRBJ2-1; D is perhaps TRBD2 (5 bases). V lost 5 bases and J 4 bases, leaving 18 bases between the germline ends. Germline lookup yields CDR1 SEHNR and CDR2 FQNEAQ (reference sequence). CDR3 size: 16 residues. The chain's CDR3 is CASSQAPSGPYNEQFF. The DNA for the CDR3 is TGTGCCAGCAGCCAAGCCCCGAGCGGACCTTACAATGAGCAGTTCTTC.

The chain joins TRBV9 to TRBJ1-1; D uncertain. In germline, CDR1 is SGDLS, CDR2 YYNGEE. The CDR3 is made up of 14 amino acids. The V gene lost 0 bases and the J gene lost 6 bases, with 12 bases spanning the gap. The CDR3 DNA reads as TGTGCCAGCAGCGTAGCACCCGGGTCGTCTGAAGCTTTCTTT. Its translation: CASSVAPGSSEAFF.

The chain couples TRBV5-1 to TRBJ2-1; D is undetermined. The end of the DNA is better explained by TRBJ2-7, so the J call may be wrong. Germline V gene sequence: CDR1 SGHRS, CDR2 YFSETQ. The CDR3 sequence is 14 residues long. CDR3 nucleotides: TGCGCCAGCAGCCCTTCAGGTGGGGTCTACGAGCAGTACTTC. Translated, it gives CASSPSGGVYEQYF.

The chain joins TRBV12-3 or TRBV12-4 to TRBJ2-4; 8 bases fit TRBD1. TRBJ2-7 explains the end of the DNA better; the J call may be wrong. The CDR3 spans 13 residues. The CDR3 DNA reads TGTGCCAGCAGTTGGACAGGGACGTACGAGCAGTACTTC. This translates into CASSWTGTYEQYF.

Worth noting for this clonotype: At one end, the junction sequence differs from germline, possibly due to a read error. CDR3 sequence reads: CAGSQLRENRGSYNEQFF. The CDR3 nucleotides are TGCGCCGGCAGCCAACTTAGGGAAAACAGGGGCTCCTACAATGAGCAGTTCTTC. V gene TRBV4-1 combines with J gene TRBJ2-1; TRBD1 agrees at 7 bases. Germline V gene lookup returns CDR1 MGHRA and CDR2 YSYEKL. CDR3 length: 18 amino acids.

This clonotype occurred a few times. V usage is TRBV6-5 and J usage is TRBJ1-2; no firm D call. Per germline, CDR1 MNHEY and CDR2 SVGAGI. The V gene lost 6 bases and the J gene lost 6 bases, with 14 bases spanning the gap. The CDR3 covers 13 residues. The CDR3 DNA sequence: TGTGCCAGCAGCCTCCGGGATAGCAATGGCTACACCTTC. It yields the protein CASSLRDSNGYTF.

The CDR3 reads CASSLSQGDNQPQHF. The CDR3 region has the DNA TGTGCCAGCAGTTTATCCCAGGGCGATAATCAGCCCCAGCATTTT. The chain joins TRBV28 to TRBJ1-5; D possibly corresponds to TRBD1 (5 bases). The V gene's germline CDR1 is MDHEN and CDR2 SYDVKM. Trimming pared 1 base from V and 4 bases from J, leaving 11 bases between. This CDR3 is 15 amino acids long.

This clonotype was picked up a small number of times. The chain joins TRBV15 to TRBJ2-1, with 15 nucleotides matching TRBD2. V shed 1 base, J shed 4 bases, and the junction held 5 bases outside the gene matches. Germline V lookup: CDR1 LNHNV, CDR2 YYDKDF (reference sequence). The CDR3 contains 18 residues. The CDR3 region is CATSRAEGTSGGYNEQFF. As DNA, the CDR3 is TGTGCCACCAGCAGAGCGGAAGGGACTAGCGGGGGGTACAATGAGCAGTTCTTC.

In regard to this clonotype: The junction departs from germline at one end; a sequencing error may be responsible. V and J are TRBV7-9 and TRBJ1-1; a weak D match, TRBD1 (5 bases). Germline CDR1 reads SEHNR; CDR2 reads FQNEAQ (reference sequence). The CDR3 length is 15 residues. The CDR3 reads CASNLAAGGNTEAFF. In nucleotides, the CDR3 is TGTGCCAGCAACTTAGCCGCTGGGGGAAACACTGAAGCTTTCTTT.